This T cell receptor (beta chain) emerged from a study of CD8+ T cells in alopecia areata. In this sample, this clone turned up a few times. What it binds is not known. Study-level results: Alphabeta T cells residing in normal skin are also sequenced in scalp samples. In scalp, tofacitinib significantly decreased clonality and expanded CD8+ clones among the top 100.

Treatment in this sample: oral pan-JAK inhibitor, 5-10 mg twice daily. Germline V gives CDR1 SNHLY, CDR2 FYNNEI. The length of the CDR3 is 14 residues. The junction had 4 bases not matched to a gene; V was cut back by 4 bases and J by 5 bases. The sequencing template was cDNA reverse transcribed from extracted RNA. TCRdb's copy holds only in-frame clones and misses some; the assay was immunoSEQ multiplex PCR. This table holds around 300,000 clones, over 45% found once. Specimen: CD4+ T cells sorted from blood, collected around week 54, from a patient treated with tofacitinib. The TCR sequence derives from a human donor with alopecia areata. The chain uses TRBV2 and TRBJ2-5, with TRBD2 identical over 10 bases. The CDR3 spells CASSAATSGETQYF. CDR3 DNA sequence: TGTGCCAGCAGTGCTGCGACTAGCGGGGAGACCCAGTACTTC.